A single sample is the source of the 21 T cell receptor beta chains below, sequenced in a study of T cells after yellow fever vaccination. Via MiXCR, TCRdb re-called the 5' RACE reads, giving one row per CDR3 protein. The repertoire holds around 310,000 distinct CDR3 sequences, with approximately 4.5% as singletons. Source: PBMCs, taken 15 days after the yellow fever booster vaccination. The receptors here all came from a man between 18 and 35 years old who received the YFV17D yellow fever vaccine.

This clonotype has just a few counts. The chain joins TRBV12-3 or TRBV12-4 to TRBJ1-5; D is unresolved. The CDR3 runs 13 residues. V lost 7 bases to trimming and J lost 1 base, with 8 bases between them. The CDR3 DNA is TGTGCCAGCAACATTGACAGCAATCAGCCCCAGCATTTT. It codes for CASNIDSNQPQHF.

Ten or more counts support this clonotype. This sequence joins TRBV4-3 and TRBJ2-2; 7 positions agree with TRBD2. CDR3 length: 19 residues. Trimming at V came to 0 bases and at J to 1 base, leaving 11 bases not matched to a gene. The germline gives CDR1 LGHNA, CDR2 YSLEER. The CDR3 sequence: CASSQDWASGALNTGELFF. The CDR3 region has the DNA TGCGCCAGCAGCCAAGATTGGGCTAGCGGAGCGTTGAACACCGGGGAGCTGTTTTTT.

This clonotype came up many times. The rearrangement links TRBV7-6 to TRBJ2-2; TRBD2 agrees at 7 bases. With 2 bases clipped from V and 8 bases from J, the junction kept 5 bases outside the gene matches. Germline assignment: CDR1 SGHVS and CDR2 FNYEAQ. This CDR3 is built from 14 residues. CDR3 bases: TGTGCCAGCAGCTTAAACCTAGCGGCTGGGGAGCTGTTTTTT. It is translated as CASSLNLAAGELFF. The full variable domain, in which reference TRBV7-6 and TRBJ2-2 provide the parts outside the CDR3, is GAGVSQSPRYKVTKRGQDVALRCDPISGHVSLYWYRQALGQGPEFLTYFNYEAQQDKSGLPNDRFSAERPEGSISTLTIQRTEQRDSAMYRCASSLNLAAGELFFGEGSRLTVL.

At least ten counts were recorded for this clonotype. V usage is TRBV20-1 and J usage is TRBJ2-1; 10 bases line up with TRBD2. The CDR3 runs 18 residues. V shed 0 bases and J 7 bases; nucleotides not matched to a gene: 15. Germline V gene data show CDR1 as DFQATT and CDR2 as SNEGSKA (reference sequence). DNA of the CDR3: TGCAGTGCTAGAGATCCTGGGGCTAGCGGGGGAAATGGGAATGAGCAGTTCTTC. This encodes CSARDPGASGGNGNEQFF.

This chain joins TRBV5-1 and TRBJ2-2; perhaps D is TRBD1 or TRBD2 (5 bases each). Deletions cut 1 base from V and 10 bases from J, with 8 bases between. Germline V gives CDR1 SGHRS, CDR2 YFSETQ. The CDR3 sequence is 12 residues long. In nucleotides, the CDR3 is TGCGCCAGCAGCTTGTCCGGGACGGAGCTGTTTTTT. Its translation: CASSLSGTELFF. Supplemented by reference TRBV5-1 and TRBJ2-2, the full variable domain reads KAGVTQTPRYLIKTRGQQVTLSCSPISGHRSVSWYQQTPGQGLQFLFEYFSETQRNKGNFPGRFSGRQFSNSRSEMNVSTLELGDSALYLCASSLSGTELFFGEGSRLTVL.

The rearrangement joins TRBV6-6 to TRBJ2-7; TRBD2 is a possible D gene (6 bases). The CDR3 totals 13 residues. V gave up 7 bases and J gave up 1 base, with 11 bases separating them. The germline V gene encodes CDR1 MNHNY and CDR2 SVGAGI (reference sequence). The CDR3 nucleotides read TGTGCCAGCACCAAGGGAGGTTCCTACGAGCAGTACGTC. Translation gives CASTKGGSYEQYV.

This clonotype was recorded at least ten times. CDR3 coding DNA: TGCGCCAGCTCAAAGGGTATGAACACTGAAGCTTTCTTT. Protein: CASSKGMNTEAFF. V gene TRBV5-1 combines with J gene TRBJ1-1; D unclear. V lost 7 bases and J lost 0, with 10 bases in between. CDR3 length equals 13 residues. The germline CDR1 and CDR2 sequences are SGHRS and YFSETQ.

This clonotype has more than one count but fewer than ten. This rearrangement joins TRBV3-1 to TRBJ1-6, with D possibly TRBD1 on 5 matching bases. Trimming stripped 4 bases from V and 2 bases from J, with 12 bases between. The CDR3 spans 16 residues. Looked up from germline, CDR1 is LGHDT and CDR2 is YNNKEL (reference sequence). The chain's CDR3 is CASSLRGGTYNSPLHF. The CDR3 DNA reads TGTGCCAGCAGCCTACGCGGGGGGACCTATAATTCACCCCTCCACTTT.

Many counts were recorded for this clonotype. The V gene is TRBV4-2, the J gene TRBJ1-6; the match to TRBD1 covers 8 bases. The germline V gene encodes CDR1 LGHNA and CDR2 YNFKEQ. Trimming removed 3 bases from V and 8 bases from J; junction bases left unmatched: 12. The CDR3 is 17 residues long. The CDR3 bases are TGTGCCAGCAGCCAGGTACGGGTTGGGACAGGCTATTCACCCCTCCACTTT. Its protein is CASSQVRVGTGYSPLHF.

The chain has TRBV5-4 and TRBJ2-7, with no clear D. Deletions cut 4 bases from V and 0 bases from J, with 8 bases between. Germline V lookup: CDR1 SGHNT, CDR2 YYREEE (reference sequence). The CDR3 contains 13 residues. CDR3: CASSGRSSYEQYF. CDR3 sequence (DNA): TGTGCCAGCAGCGGTCGTAGCTCCTACGAGCAGTACTTC.

This clonotype was observed at least ten times. The chain links TRBV3-1 to TRBJ1-4, with unresolved D. CDR3 length: 12 amino acids. V was pared by 0 bases and J by 11 bases, with 7 bases between. From germline, CDR1 is LGHDT and CDR2 YNNKEL (reference sequence). The CDR3 spells CASSQDENKLFF. The CDR3 nucleotides are TGTGCCAGCAGCCAAGACGAAAACAAACTGTTTTTT. The full variable domain, in which reference TRBV3-1 and TRBJ1-4 provide the parts outside the CDR3, is DTAVSQTPKYLVTQMGNDKSIKCEQNLGHDTMYWYKQDSKKFLKIMFSYNNKELIINETVPNRFSPKSPDKAHLNLHINSLELGDSAVYFCASSQDENKLFFGSGTQLSVL.

This clonotype occurred many times. The chain links TRBV6-1 to TRBJ1-1, with 9 bases identical to TRBD1. This CDR3 spans 12 amino acids. Looked up from germline, CDR1 is MNHNS and CDR2 is SASEGT. V trimming: 4 bases; J trimming: 6 bases; junction bases outside the gene matches: 0. The DNA of the CDR3 is TGTGCCAGCAGTGGGACAGGGGCTGAAGCTTTCTTT. Residues: CASSGTGAEAFF.

There are many counts of this clonotype. This rearrangement joins TRBV7-2 to TRBJ2-3; 8 bases are a match to TRBD2. The V gene end was trimmed by 5 bases and the J gene end by 9 bases; junction bases not matched to a gene: 4. The CDR3 spans 12 residues. Germline CDR1 reads SGHTA; CDR2 reads FQGNSA. The DNA for the CDR3 is TGTGCCAGCAGCCCAGTAGCGGGAACGCAGTATTTT. It yields the protein CASSPVAGTQYF.

This clonotype was counted ten times or more. In DNA form, the CDR3 reads TGCAGTGCTCAGATTCCCCGACTAGCGGGGGGCCTTAATGATGGTACGCAGTATTTT. This translates into CSAQIPRLAGGLNDGTQYF. The rearrangement joins TRBV20-1 to TRBJ2-3; the match to TRBD2 covers 13 bases. Germline values: CDR1 DFQATT, CDR2 SNEGSKA (reference sequence). The CDR3 covers 19 residues. V lost 5 bases to trimming and J lost 8 bases; unmatched junction nucleotides: 22.

This clonotype has only a few counts. The rearrangement joins TRBV28 to TRBJ2-2, with TRBD2 matching 10 bases. V lost 6 bases, J lost 1 base, and 8 bases stayed unmatched. In germline, CDR1 is MDHEN, CDR2 SYDVKM. This CDR3 has 17 amino acids. CDR3 sequence: CASRGLAGGMNTGELFF. The CDR3 bases are TGTGCCAGCAGGGGATTAGCGGGGGGAATGAACACCGGGGAGCTGTTTTTT. The whole variable domain, remainder taken from reference TRBV28 and TRBJ2-2, is DVKVTQSSRYLVKRTGEKVFLECVQDMDHENMFWYRQDPGLGLRLIYFSYDVKMKEKGDIPEGYSVSREKKERFSLILESASTNQTSMYLCASRGLAGGMNTGELFFGEGSRLTVL.

This clonotype was counted between two and nine times. The J gene is TRBJ1-2, the V gene TRBV11-2, with D possibly being TRBD1 (5 bases). CDR3 size: 17 residues. V gave up 0 bases and J gave up 6 bases, with 20 bases separating them. Looked up from germline, CDR1 is SGHAT and CDR2 is FQNNGV. The CDR3 DNA sequence: TGTGCCAGCAGCTTAGATCGGAGTGGCAGGGTGGAGGATGGCTACACCTTC. As protein: CASSLDRSGRVEDGYTF.

The rearrangement links TRBV30 to TRBJ2-7, with TRBD1 as a possible D gene (6 bases). CDR3 length equals 13 residues. V shed 4 bases and J shed 9 bases, with 19 bases lying between them. Germline V CDR1 and CDR2: GTSNPN, SVGIG (reference sequence). DNA of the CDR3: TGTGCCTGGAAGGGGGATGCCTACGAGTGGCAGTACTTC. It encodes CAWKGDAYEWQYF.

This sequence joins TRBV7-9 and TRBJ2-6, with D maybe TRBD1 (6 bases). The CDR3 length is 17 residues. The germline V gene encodes CDR1 SEHNR and CDR2 FQNEAQ (reference sequence). Trimming pared 4 bases from V and 2 bases from J, leaving 15 bases between. The CDR3, as DNA: TGTGCCAGCAGCTGGGTGGACAGAGGGACTGGGGCCAACGTCCTGACTTTC. Its translation is CASSWVDRGTGANVLTF.

This clonotype was seen many times. The chain is built from TRBV5-1 and TRBJ2-1; the D is unclear. Looked up from germline, CDR1 is SGHRS and CDR2 is YFSETQ. The V end lost 0 bases, the J end lost 10 bases, and 5 bases lay between the germline ends. The CDR3 sequence is 11 residues long. Here the CDR3 reads CASSLGREQFF. CDR3 nucleotides: TGCGCCAGCAGCTTGGGGCGGGAGCAGTTCTTC. The full variable domain, rest sourced from reference TRBV5-1 and TRBJ2-1, is KAGVTQTPRYLIKTRGQQVTLSCSPISGHRSVSWYQQTPGQGLQFLFEYFSETQRNKGNFPGRFSGRQFSNSRSEMNVSTLELGDSALYLCASSLGREQFFGPGTRLTVL.

This clonotype occurred a few times. The DNA of the CDR3 is TGTGCCAGCAGCCCGACAGGTGCTGGAAACACCATATATTTT. Protein sequence: CASSPTGAGNTIYF. This chain joins TRBV12-3 or TRBV12-4 and TRBJ1-3; tentative D call: TRBD1 (6 bases). V was trimmed by 6 bases and J by 2 bases, leaving 11 bases between them. CDR3 length: 14 residues.

The chain is built from TRBV9 and TRBJ1-6; tentatively, D is TRBD1 (5 bases). CDR3 size: 14 residues. CDR1 and CDR2 (germline): SGDLS, YYNGEE. Deletions cut 4 bases from V and 12 bases from J, with 17 bases between. The DNA for the CDR3 is TGTGCCAGCAGCCCCCGGGACGGCGTTGGACCCCTCCACTTT. Amino acid sequence: CASSPRDGVGPLHF.